These 17 T cell receptor beta chains came from one sample sequenced in a study of shared clonotypes between healthy human individuals. Only in-frame clones appear in the TCRdb table, and some are missing; sequencing was by immunoSEQ multiplex PCR. The data hold more than 2,000,000 clones, with about 92% observed a single time. Sequencing used naive CD4+ T cells from PBMCs. Sample subset: CD45RA+ positively selected. These TCRs come from a man in his late teens or twenties in good health. Some clones in this sample may be carry-over from other donors' samples.

V gene TRBV2 combines with J gene TRBJ1-4, with a weak D call TRBD1 (6 bases). Trimming cost V 8 bases and J 2 bases, with 12 bases left between them. This CDR3 is built from 14 residues. Germline CDR1 is SNHLY and CDR2 is FYNNEI. The CDR3 nucleotides are TGTGCCAGCCACAGGCAGGGGACTAATGAAAAACTGTTTTTT. Amino acid sequence: CASHRQGTNEKLFF.

The rearrangement joins TRBV28 to TRBJ2-7, with D perhaps TRBD1 or TRBD2 (6 bases each). V was pared by 7 bases and J by 0 bases, with 13 bases between. Germline loops: CDR1 MDHEN, CDR2 SYDVKM. The CDR3 consists of 14 residues. The CDR3 DNA sequence: TGTGCCAGCATAGGGGGGATCGGCTCCTACGAGCAGTACTTC. It encodes CASIGGIGSYEQYF.

This sequence joins TRBV7-6 and TRBJ2-7; TRBD2 matches 8 bases. The CDR3 is 15 amino acids. From germline, CDR1 is SGHVS and CDR2 FNYEAQ. Trimming took 4 bases from V and 7 from J; bases not matched to a gene: 12. The CDR3 loop reads CASSSLTGGEVEQYF. Written as DNA, the CDR3 is TGTGCCAGCAGCTCCTTAACGGGAGGGGAAGTGGAGCAGTACTTC. The full variable domain, completed using reference TRBV7-6 and TRBJ2-7, is GAGVSQSPRYKVTKRGQDVALRCDPISGHVSLYWYRQALGQGPEFLTYFNYEAQQDKSGLPNDRFSAERPEGSISTLTIQRTEQRDSAMYRCASSSLTGGEVEQYFGPGTRLTVT.

About this clone itself: This sample also contains other DNA sequences that code for the same CDR3. The chain recombines TRBV10-3 with TRBJ2-1; D remains unclear. The V gene lost 0 bases and the J gene lost 7 bases, with 4 bases spanning the gap. Per germline, CDR1 ENHRY and CDR2 SYGVKD. The CDR3 totals 12 residues. The CDR3 loop reads CAISESSNEQFF. DNA for the CDR3: TGTGCCATCAGTGAGTCTTCGAATGAGCAGTTCTTC.

The CDR3 bases are TGTGCCAGTATGCTCCTCGGGGGCGAGCAGTACTTC. This codes for CASMLLGGEQYF. The chain couples TRBV11-2 to TRBJ2-7, with D maybe TRBD2 (6 bases). In germline, CDR1 is SGHAT, CDR2 FQNNGV. The CDR3 is made up of 12 amino acids. V was pared by 9 bases and J by 6 bases, with 15 bases between.

The gene calls are TRBV7-2 and TRBJ2-3; 9 nucleotides agree with TRBD2. The J segment lost 7 bases and the V segment lost 4 bases, leaving 12 bases of the junction unmatched. The CDR3 runs 16 residues. Looked up from germline, CDR1 is SGHTA and CDR2 is FQGNSA. The CDR3 here is CASSSSIAGEVYTQYF. CDR3 in DNA: TGTGCCAGCAGCTCCTCCATAGCGGGAGAAGTATATACGCAGTATTTT.

The chain combines TRBV5-1 with TRBJ2-1; TRBD2 matches at 8 bases. V lost 0 bases and J lost 3; bases outside the gene matches: 11. Germline CDR1 SGHRS, CDR2 YFSETQ. This CDR3 comprises 18 residues. The CDR3 sequence is CASSLVAASGLYYNEQFF. The CDR3, as DNA: TGCGCCAGCAGCTTGGTGGCCGCTAGCGGGCTCTACTACAATGAGCAGTTCTTC.

V and J are TRBV7-3 and TRBJ2-6; 10 bases are a match to TRBD2. Trimming cost V 2 bases and J 0 bases; bases outside gene matches: 10. This CDR3 is 20 amino acids long. The germline gives CDR1 SGHTA, CDR2 FQGTGA. CDR3 DNA sequence: TGTGCCAGCAGCTTAGGACTAGCGGCCACGGCGAGCTCTGGGGCCAACGTCCTGACTTTC. Amino acid sequence: CASSLGLAATASSGANVLTF.

The DNA of the CDR3 is TGTGCCAGCAGCCCCAGGATTGGCACTGAAGCTTTCTTT. Its protein is CASSPRIGTEAFF. This chain connects TRBV7-3 to TRBJ1-1, with unresolved D. The germline gives CDR1 SGHTA, CDR2 FQGTGA. The CDR3 covers 13 residues. The ends were cut back, 5 bases at V and 4 bases at J, with 11 bases in the middle.

A note on this clone: This sample also contains other DNA sequences that code for the same CDR3. The gene calls are TRBV9 and TRBJ1-2; D unclear. Germline CDR1 is SGDLS and CDR2 is YYNGEE. CDR3 length equals 14 residues. Deletions cut 0 bases from V and 1 base from J, with 7 bases between. CDR3 DNA: TGTGCCAGCAGCGTAGCTCCGGGTAACTATGGCTACACCTTC. This codes for CASSVAPGNYGYTF. The variable domain in full, completed from reference TRBV9 and TRBJ1-2, reads DSGVTQTPKHLITATGQRVTLRCSPRSGDLSVYWYQQSLDQGLQFLIQYYNGEERAKGNILERFSAQQFPDLHSELNLSSLELGDSALYFCASSVAPGNYGYTFGSGTRLTVV.

V usage is TRBV5-1 and J usage is TRBJ1-1; D is undetermined. The germline CDR1 and CDR2 sequences are SGHRS and YFSETQ. Trimming took off 4 bases at V and 1 base at J, with 11 bases between the two ends. The CDR3 sequence is 14 residues long. DNA for the CDR3: TGCGCCAGCAGCATCGACACGACGAACACTGAAGCTTTCTTT. Translation gives CASSIDTTNTEAFF.

The chain combines TRBV15 with TRBJ2-5, with TRBD1 identical over 8 bases. The CDR3 runs 15 residues. From germline, CDR1 is LNHNV and CDR2 YYDKDF (reference sequence). With 5 bases clipped from V and 0 bases from J, the junction kept 5 bases outside the gene matches. The CDR3 reads CATSARTGHQETQYF. DNA of the CDR3: TGTGCCACCAGCGCCCGGACAGGGCACCAAGAGACCCAGTACTTC. Variable domain in full (rest from reference TRBV15 and TRBJ2-5): DAMVIQNPRYQVTQFGKPVTLSCSQTLNHNVMYWYQQKSSQAPKLLFHYYDKDFNNEADTPDNFQSRRPNTSFCFLDIRSPGLGDTAMYLCATSARTGHQETQYFGPGTRLLVL.

The chain carries TRBV15 and TRBJ1-2; TRBD1 is a possible D gene (5 bases). Trimming took off 5 bases at V and 4 bases at J, with 17 bases between the two ends. The CDR3 runs to 15 residues. Germline V gene lookup returns CDR1 LNHNV and CDR2 YYDKDF (reference sequence). The CDR3 protein is CATSARQLVGYGYTF. As DNA, the CDR3 is TGTGCCACCAGCGCCCGACAGTTAGTGGGCTATGGCTACACCTTC.

Points on this clone: The sample contains more than one DNA sequence encoding this CDR3. This chain connects TRBV28 to TRBJ2-7, with TRBD1 identical over 10 bases. Germline assignment: CDR1 MDHEN and CDR2 SYDVKM. Unmatched junction bases numbered 4, after V lost 5 bases and J lost 0 bases. This CDR3 region has 15 residues. CDR3 in amino acids: CASSLGDRGSYEQYF. CDR3 nucleotides: TGTGCCAGCAGTCTCGGGGACAGGGGCTCCTACGAGCAGTACTTC.

The chain has TRBV5-1 and TRBJ1-4; D gene unclear. Trimming removed 0 bases from V and 1 base from J, with 16 bases in between. This CDR3 has 18 amino acids. The germline CDR1 and CDR2 sequences are SGHRS and YFSETQ. The CDR3: CASSLVSRWVETNEKLFF. Written as DNA, the CDR3 is TGCGCCAGCAGCTTGGTGTCTCGATGGGTAGAAACTAATGAAAAACTGTTTTTT. The whole variable domain, remainder taken from reference TRBV5-1 and TRBJ1-4, is KAGVTQTPRYLIKTRGQQVTLSCSPISGHRSVSWYQQTPGQGLQFLFEYFSETQRNKGNFPGRFSGRQFSNSRSEMNVSTLELGDSALYLCASSLVSRWVETNEKLFFGSGTQLSVL.

This chain links TRBV28 with TRBJ1-3; no clear D gene. Trimming pared 3 bases from V and 4 bases from J, leaving 16 bases between. The CDR3 sequence is 16 residues long. Germline loops: CDR1 MDHEN, CDR2 SYDVKM. This chain's CDR3 is CASSLGQTVWGNTIYF. The CDR3 DNA is TGTGCCAGCAGTTTGGGCCAGACGGTTTGGGGAAACACCATATATTTT.

In regard to this clone: Distinct nucleotide sequences in the sample also encode this CDR3. The chain employs TRBV5-1 and TRBJ2-1; 12 bases map to TRBD2. Germline V gene data show CDR1 as SGHRS and CDR2 as YFSETQ. With V trimmed by 0 bases and J by 6 bases, 1 base remained unmatched. The CDR3 consists of 15 residues. The CDR3 nucleotides are TGCGCCAGCAGCTTGGTGACTAGCGGGGGCAATGAGCAGTTCTTC. Translating it yields CASSLVTSGGNEQFF.